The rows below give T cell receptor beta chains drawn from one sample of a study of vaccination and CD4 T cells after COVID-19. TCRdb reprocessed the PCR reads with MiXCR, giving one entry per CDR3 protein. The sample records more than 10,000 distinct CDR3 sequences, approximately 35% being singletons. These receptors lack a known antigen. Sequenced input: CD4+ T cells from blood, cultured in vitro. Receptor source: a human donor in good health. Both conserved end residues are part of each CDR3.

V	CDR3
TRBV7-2	CASSLEGGEQFF
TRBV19	CASALHMNTEAFF
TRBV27	CASSYRRGEQYF
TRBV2	CASSDWVSGANVLTF
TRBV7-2	CASSFRSSGTSYNEQFF
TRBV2	CASSERDETQYF
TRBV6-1	CASAGTNQPQHF
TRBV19	CASSMAPRGTYGYTF
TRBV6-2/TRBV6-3	CASSSTRGPADTQYF
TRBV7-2	CASSLTSGSPTDTQYF
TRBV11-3	CASSPNGVVAYNEQFF
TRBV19	CASSPGTSGTSSYNEQFF
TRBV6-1	CASTRDRVHEQYF
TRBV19	CASSEGRNYGYTF
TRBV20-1	CSASPTILRTYEQYF
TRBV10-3	CAISLAGGLDTQYF
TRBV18	CASSPRDYGWAFF
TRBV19	CASSQRTRTNTGELFF
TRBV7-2	CASSLEGLNYGYTF
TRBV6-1	CASSPSNIGNQPQHF
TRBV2	CASSAQGPNQPQHF
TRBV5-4	CASSPTGPEETQYF
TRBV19	CASNLPVAGGGQPQHF
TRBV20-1	CSARDWGTTEAFF
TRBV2	CASSISTEAFF
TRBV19	CASNVNGASNTEAFF
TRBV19	CASSMDGGMHQPQHF
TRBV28	CASSLTSGPDTQYF
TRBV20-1	CSARPQGGGYTF
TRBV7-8	CASSLFSRGYNSPLHF
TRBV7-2	CASSSPKGGNEQFF
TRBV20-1	CSGVLRAQGPRTYEQYF
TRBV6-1	CASSKTGPQNSPLHF
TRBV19	CASSISPGMNTEAFF
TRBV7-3	CASSLTGGQGQHTQYF